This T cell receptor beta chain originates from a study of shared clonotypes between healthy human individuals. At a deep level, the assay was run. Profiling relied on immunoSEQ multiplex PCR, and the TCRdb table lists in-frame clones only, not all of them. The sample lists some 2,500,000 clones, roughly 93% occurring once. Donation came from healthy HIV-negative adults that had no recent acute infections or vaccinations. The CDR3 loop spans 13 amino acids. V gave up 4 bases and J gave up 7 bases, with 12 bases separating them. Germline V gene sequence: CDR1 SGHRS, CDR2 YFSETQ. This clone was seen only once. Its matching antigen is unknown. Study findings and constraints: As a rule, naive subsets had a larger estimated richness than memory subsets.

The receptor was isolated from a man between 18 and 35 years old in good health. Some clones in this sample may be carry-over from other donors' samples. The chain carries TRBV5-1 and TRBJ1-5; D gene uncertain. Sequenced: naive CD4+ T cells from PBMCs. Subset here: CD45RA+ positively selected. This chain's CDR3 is CASSPTGDQPQHF. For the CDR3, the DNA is TGCGCCAGCAGCCCCACGGGTGACCAGCCCCAGCATTTT.